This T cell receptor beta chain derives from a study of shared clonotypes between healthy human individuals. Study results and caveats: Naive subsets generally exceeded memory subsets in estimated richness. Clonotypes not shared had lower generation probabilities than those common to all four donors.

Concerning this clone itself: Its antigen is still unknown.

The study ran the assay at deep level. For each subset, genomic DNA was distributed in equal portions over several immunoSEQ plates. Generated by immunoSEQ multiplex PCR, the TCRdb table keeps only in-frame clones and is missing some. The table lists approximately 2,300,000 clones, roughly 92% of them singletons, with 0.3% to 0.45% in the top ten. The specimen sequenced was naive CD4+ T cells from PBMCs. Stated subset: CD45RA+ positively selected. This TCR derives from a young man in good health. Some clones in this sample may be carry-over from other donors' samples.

CDR3 sequence: CAISEGRDNQPQHF. For the CDR3, the DNA is TGTGCCATCAGTGAAGGGCGGGACAATCAGCCCCAGCATTTT. This rearrangement joins TRBV10-3 to TRBJ1-5; no reliable D call. Germline V gives CDR1 ENHRY, CDR2 SYGVKD. Trimming took 3 bases from V and 3 from J, leaving 9 bases between them. CDR3 length equals 14 residues.